This T cell receptor beta chain was identified in a study of T cells in Graves' hyperthyroidism and ophthalmopathy. Study findings and constraints: Clonotypes that were expanded in thyroid above 0.001 mostly appeared in blood too. Stable hyperthyroidism was told apart from ophthalmopathy by a model built on 13 V-J features.

Concerning this clonotype: The target antigen is unknown.

Amplification yielded TCR beta CDR3 regions, with RNA transcripts as the source. HTBI primers were employed in a first-round RT-PCR of the TCR CDR3. TCRdb re-analysed the multiplex PCR reads in MiXCR, keeping a single row per CDR3 protein. Of around 690,000 distinct CDR3 sequences in the sample, 15% to 20% were seen once. The authors took PBMCs from 10 ml fresh peripheral blood. The V end was cut by 2 bases, the J end by 2 bases, with 9 bases between. There are 13 residues in the CDR3. CDR1 is DFQATT, CDR2 SNEGSKA, per germline (reference sequence). The chain links TRBV20-1 to TRBJ1-1; D call uncertain. This TCR was sampled from a man aged 50 or older with Graves' hyperthyroidism. The sequenced sample was blood. The chain's CDR3 is CSARSTANTEAFF. Here the CDR3 DNA reads TGCAGTGCTAGATCAACAGCAAACACTGAAGCTTTCTTT.